This is a list of T cell receptor beta chains from one sample in a study of radiation and T cells in renal cell carcinoma. The data were produced by immunoSEQ multiplex PCR, yet TCRdb's version contains in-frame clones alone and is incomplete. In the table there are about 59,000 clones, over 70% of which are singletons. The input for sequencing was blood, taken from a patient whose treatment included radiotherapy and nephrectomy. The receptors stem from a man in his sixties with renal cell carcinoma. CDR3s include the opening cysteine and the closing phenylalanine or tryptophan. Fields, in order: V gene, D gene, J gene, clone size, CDR3 protein, CDR3 DNA. D genes are given only for firm matches. The size of a clone is reported for some rows only, either as once, few or many, or as a class for expanded clones.

v_gene: TRBV5-1
d_gene: TRBD2
j_gene: TRBJ2-1
abundance: -
CDR3aa: CASSLGGTSLYEQFF
CDR3nt: TGCGCCAGCAGCTTGGGTGGGACTAGTTTATATGAGCAGTTCTTC

v_gene: TRBV5-3
d_gene: -
j_gene: TRBJ2-2
abundance: once
CDR3aa: CARSLGARGVNTGELFF
CDR3nt: TGTGCCAGAAGCTTGGGGGCCCGCGGGGTGAACACCGGGGAGCTGTTTTTT

v_gene: TRBV19
d_gene: TRBD1
j_gene: TRBJ1-1
abundance: -
CDR3aa: CASTPGGFGTEAFF
CDR3nt: TGTGCCAGTACTCCAGGGGGCTTCGGCACTGAAGCTTTCTTT

v_gene: TRBV5-1
d_gene: TRBD1
j_gene: TRBJ1-5
abundance: -
CDR3aa: CASSLGQANQPQHF
CDR3nt: TGCGCCAGCAGCCTGGGACAGGCTAATCAGCCCCAGCATTTT

v_gene: TRBV18
d_gene: -
j_gene: TRBJ1-2
abundance: -
CDR3aa: CASSPPGKANYGYTF
CDR3nt: TGTGCCAGCTCACCACCGGGGAAGGCAAACTATGGCTACACCTTC

v_gene: TRBV7-2
d_gene: -
j_gene: TRBJ2-2
abundance: -
CDR3aa: CASSLGGMGTGELFF
CDR3nt: TGTGCCAGCAGCTTAGGGGGAATGGGCACCGGGGAGCTGTTTTTT

v_gene: TRBV29-1
d_gene: -
j_gene: TRBJ1-4
abundance: -
CDR3aa: CSVGNFREKLFF
CDR3nt: TGCAGCGTTGGAAATTTTCGTGAAAAACTGTTTTTT

v_gene: TRBV18
d_gene: TRBD2
j_gene: TRBJ2-5
abundance: -
CDR3aa: CASSPGTSGGSRETQYF
CDR3nt: TGTGCCAGCTCACCCGGGACTAGCGGGGGGTCTCGGGAGACCCAGTACTTC

v_gene: TRBV5-4
d_gene: -
j_gene: TRBJ1-4
abundance: -
CDR3aa: CASSSEESEDKLFF
CDR3nt: TGTGCCAGCAGCTCAGAGGAGTCCGAGGATAAACTGTTTTTT

v_gene: TRBV9
d_gene: -
j_gene: TRBJ2-7
abundance: once
CDR3aa: CASSTDTGEGQYF
CDR3nt: TGTGCCAGCAGCACGGACACAGGAGAGGGGCAGTACTTC

v_gene: TRBV7-2
d_gene: -
j_gene: TRBJ2-1
abundance: once
CDR3aa: CASSWGYEQFF
CDR3nt: TGTGCCAGCAGCTGGGGTTACGAGCAGTTCTTC

v_gene: TRBV11-3
d_gene: -
j_gene: TRBJ2-6
abundance: -
CDR3aa: CASGTGAGANVLTF
CDR3nt: TGTGCCAGCGGGACGGGAGCTGGGGCCAACGTCCTGACTTTC

v_gene: TRBV14
d_gene: -
j_gene: TRBJ1-1
abundance: -
CDR3aa: CASSKDVLRNTEAFF
CDR3nt: TGTGCCAGCAGCAAAGACGTTCTCCGGAACACTGAAGCTTTCTTT

v_gene: TRBV9
d_gene: -
j_gene: TRBJ1-1
abundance: medium-sized
CDR3aa: CASSVVPLGEAFF
CDR3nt: TGTGCCAGCAGCGTAGTTCCCCTAGGGGAAGCTTTCTTT

v_gene: TRBV30
d_gene: -
j_gene: TRBJ1-3
abundance: -
CDR3aa: CAWQGISGNTIYF
CDR3nt: TGTGCCTGGCAGGGGATCTCTGGAAACACCATATATTTT

v_gene: TRBV5-1
d_gene: -
j_gene: TRBJ1-5
abundance: -
CDR3aa: CASSLEGQPQHF
CDR3nt: TGCGCCAGCAGCTTGGAGGGCCAGCCCCAGCATTTT

v_gene: TRBV19
d_gene: TRBD2
j_gene: TRBJ2-1
abundance: -
CDR3aa: CASSPLAGGPTSYNEQFF
CDR3nt: TGTGCCAGTAGCCCTTTAGCGGGGGGGCCGACGTCCTACAATGAGCAGTTCTTC

v_gene: TRBV4-2
d_gene: TRBD2
j_gene: TRBJ2-1
abundance: -
CDR3aa: CASSQDEREVYEQFF
CDR3nt: TGTGCCAGCAGCCAAGACGAGCGGGAGGTCTATGAGCAGTTCTTC